The 17 T cell receptor beta chains in this list originate from one sample, sequenced in a study of cytomegalovirus exposure and HLA in healthy donors. PCR employed 60 Vbeta and 13 Jbeta primers. Measured with immunoSEQ multiplex PCR; TCRdb has only the in-frame clones, and not every one. Of under 90,000 clones listed, 75% to 85% were seen once; the top ten hold under 4%. Sequencing was done on a sample of PBMCs. Receptor source: a man between 35 and 55 years old in good health and CMV-seronegative.

The chain links TRBV9 to TRBJ1-6; D uncertain. CDR1 and CDR2 (germline): SGDLS, YYNGEE. This CDR3 has 15 amino acids. Deletions cut 3 bases from V and 7 bases from J, with 14 bases between. Here the CDR3 reads CASSGSPGGNSPLHF. CDR3 in DNA: TGTGCCAGCAGCGGGTCGCCCGGCGGGAATTCACCCCTCCACTTT.

This clone was detected a few times. The rearrangement joins TRBV19 to TRBJ1-2; D might be TRBD1 (6 bases). The ends were cut back, 4 bases at V and 4 bases at J, with 10 bases in the middle. From germline, CDR1 is LNHDA and CDR2 SQIVND (reference sequence). CDR3 size: 13 residues. The CDR3 is CASSTTGIYGYTF. DNA for the CDR3: TGTGCCAGTAGTACTACAGGGATCTATGGCTACACCTTC.

The gene calls are TRBV7-9 and TRBJ2-7, with D possibly matching TRBD1 (7 bases). V was trimmed by 0 bases and J by 5 bases, leaving 17 bases between them. Germline CDR1 reads SEHNR; CDR2 reads FQNEAQ (reference sequence). The CDR3 length is 16 residues. The CDR3 protein is CASSLALGPGGHEQYF. For the CDR3, the DNA is TGTGCCAGCAGCTTAGCGCTAGGTCCAGGGGGGCACGAGCAGTACTTC.

The CDR3 loop reads CASSPFPQMNTEAFF. The CDR3 bases are TGTGCCAGCAGCCCCTTCCCCCAGATGAACACTGAAGCTTTCTTT. The V and J genes are TRBV5-5 and TRBJ1-1, with D hard to call. Germline V CDR1 and CDR2: SGHKS, YYEKEE (reference sequence). This CDR3 is 15 amino acids long. Trimming left V 4 bases short and J 0 bases short, with 13 bases between.

This clone has a handful of counts. Other DNA sequences in this sample translate to the same CDR3. The CDR3 DNA is TGTGCCAGCAGCGAACAGGGGAGAACTGAAGCTTTCTTT. This codes for CASSEQGRTEAFF. The V gene is TRBV27, the J gene TRBJ1-1; 7 positions agree with TRBD1. CDR1 is MNHEY and CDR2 is SMNVEV in the germline V gene (reference sequence). The junction had 6 bases not matched to a gene; V was cut back by 6 bases and J by 5 bases. The CDR3 runs 13 residues.

V is TRBV2 and J is TRBJ2-1; D possibly corresponds to TRBD2 (6 bases). The CDR3 is 14 residues long. The germline V gene has CDR1 SNHLY and CDR2 FYNNEI. Trimming stripped 0 bases from V and 9 bases from J, with 12 bases between. The CDR3 reads CASSEAQGGVEQFF. The CDR3 nucleotides read TGTGCCAGCAGTGAAGCGCAGGGAGGCGTTGAGCAGTTCTTC.

This clone has just a few counts. The chain recombines TRBV7-9 with TRBJ2-5; TRBD1 matches at 11 bases. Unmatched junction bases numbered 3, after V lost 4 bases and J lost 5 bases. Germline V lookup: CDR1 SEHNR, CDR2 FQNEAQ (reference sequence). The CDR3 has 14 amino acids. CDR3 sequence: CASSWDRGLETQYF. The CDR3 DNA reads as TGTGCCAGCAGCTGGGACAGGGGGTTGGAGACCCAGTACTTC.

This sequence joins TRBV11-2 and TRBJ2-7; 7 bases map to TRBD2. Looked up from germline, CDR1 is SGHAT and CDR2 is FQNNGV. V shed 2 bases, J shed 6 bases, and the junction held 7 bases outside the gene matches. The CDR3 consists of 14 residues. CDR3 bases: TGTGCCAGCAGCTTACCAGGGTCGGGAGGCGAGCAGTACTTC. It encodes CASSLPGSGGEQYF.

The V and J genes are TRBV29-1 and TRBJ2-7; 12 bases map to TRBD1. The CDR3 has 14 residues. J was trimmed by 6 bases and V by 3 bases; bases with no gene match: 6. Germline CDR1 and CDR2: SQVTM and ANQGSEA. The CDR3 here is CSVDGTGGGSEQYF. The CDR3 coding sequence is TGCAGCGTTGACGGGACAGGGGGCGGGAGCGAGCAGTACTTC.

The gene calls are TRBV4-2 and TRBJ1-6, with TRBD1 matching 10 bases. This CDR3 spans 16 amino acids. Germline V lookup: CDR1 LGHNA, CDR2 YNFKEQ. The V gene end was trimmed by 0 bases and the J gene end by 6 bases; junction bases not matched to a gene: 2. The CDR3 loop reads CASSQDRDRGNSPLHF. The CDR3, as DNA: TGTGCCAGCAGCCAAGATAGGGACAGGGGTAATTCACCCCTCCACTTT.

This sequence joins TRBV6-5 and TRBJ1-2; D remains unclear. Germline V gives CDR1 MNHEY, CDR2 SVGAGI. CDR3 length: 15 amino acids. V lost 5 bases and J lost 3, with 16 bases in between. CDR3 sequence: CASSTPWGGYYGYTF. The CDR3 DNA follows: TGTGCCAGCAGTACCCCCTGGGGAGGGTACTATGGCTACACCTTC.

The chain carries TRBV6-5 and TRBJ2-6; D might be TRBD1 (7 bases). CDR1 is MNHEY and CDR2 is SVGAGI in the germline V gene. This CDR3 contains 15 residues. The V end was cut by 5 bases, the J end by 1 base, with 9 bases between. CDR3 nucleotides: TGTGCCAGCAGTCCAGGGGGGTCTGGGGCCAACGTCCTGACTTTC. Translated, it gives CASSPGGSGANVLTF.

V gene TRBV5-5 combines with J gene TRBJ2-1; a weak D match, TRBD1 (5 bases). Deletions cut 1 base from V and 8 bases from J, with 10 bases between. The CDR3 is 13 residues long. CDR1 and CDR2 from the germline V gene are SGHKS and YYEKEE (reference sequence). The CDR3 is CASSLSGADEQFF. CDR3 in DNA: TGTGCCAGCAGCTTGTCTGGGGCTGATGAGCAGTTCTTC. Complete variable domain (other parts from reference TRBV5-5 and TRBJ2-1): DAGVTQSPTHLIKTRGQQVTLRCSPISGHKSVSWYQQVLGQGPQFIFQYYEKEERGRGNFPDRFSARQFPNYSSELNVNALLLGDSALYLCASSLSGADEQFFGPGTRLTVL.

This clone occurred once. This chain connects TRBV11-1 to TRBJ1-6; TRBD1 aligns across 9 bases. The junction had 11 bases not matched to a gene; V was cut back by 8 bases and J by 6 bases. CDR3 length: 16 residues. The germline V gene encodes CDR1 SGHAT and CDR2 FQDESV (reference sequence). As DNA, the CDR3 is TGTGCCAGCGCCCTCGGACAGGGGTTGGGTAATTCACCCCTCCACTTT. Its translation is CASALGQGLGNSPLHF.

The chain recombines TRBV5-5 with TRBJ1-1; D gene uncertain. The V gene lost 0 bases and the J gene lost 4 bases, with 7 bases spanning the gap. The CDR3 consists of 13 residues. Germline CDR1 is SGHKS and CDR2 is YYEKEE (reference sequence). CDR3 residues: CASSLGAGTEAFF. The CDR3 DNA sequence: TGTGCCAGCAGCTTGGGGGCTGGCACTGAAGCTTTCTTT.

The chain is built from TRBV7-2 and TRBJ1-1; no clear D gene. The germline CDR1 and CDR2 sequences are SGHTA and FQGNSA. The length of the CDR3 is 13 residues. The V end lost 5 bases, the J end lost 0 bases, and 7 bases lay between the germline ends. The CDR3 coding sequence is TGTGCCAGCAGCATACATATGAACACTGAAGCTTTCTTT. This sequence encodes CASSIHMNTEAFF.

This chain connects TRBV10-3 to TRBJ2-7; 8 bases agree with TRBD1. This CDR3 comprises 15 residues. Trimming cost V 2 bases and J 0 bases; bases outside gene matches: 3. CDR1 and CDR2 from the germline V gene are ENHRY and SYGVKD. Written as DNA, the CDR3 is TGTGCCATCAGTGAGCGGACAGGGAACTCCTACGAGCAGTACTTC. Translation gives CAISERTGNSYEQYF.